The present T cell receptor (beta chain) was sequenced within a study of shared clonotypes between healthy human individuals. On the study more broadly: The study used three CD4 naive, three CD4 memory, two CD8 naive and one CD8 memory plate per donor.

With V trimmed by 1 base and J by 3 bases, 3 bases remained unmatched. CDR1 and CDR2 from the germline V gene are SGHRS and YFSETQ. This CDR3 spans 15 amino acids. Remarks on this clone: Other DNA sequences in the sample encode the same CDR3.

Into CD45RA+ naive and CD45RA-negative memory subsets, the CD4+ cells were split. The repertoire was sequenced with immunoSEQ multiplex PCR; TCRdb's copy has only in-frame clones and lacks some. The table includes some 1,600,000 clones, around 98% detected once. The V gene is TRBV5-1, the J gene TRBJ2-5, with 10 bases fitting TRBD2. This clonotype was sampled from a man in his thirties or forties in good health. Material: naive CD4+ T cells sorted from blood. Subset defined: CD45RA+ positively selected. The CDR3 DNA sequence: TGCGCCAGCAGCTTGTCCGGGACTAGCGAAGAGACCCAGTACTTC. Translating gives CASSLSGTSEETQYF.